Listed below are T cell receptor beta chains from one sample, sequenced in a study of blood T cell repertoires in COVID-19. Produced via immunoSEQ multiplex PCR; TCRdb's table is partial and in-frame only. The repertoire includes tens of thousands of clones, roughly 88% of them detected once, and over 9.5% sits in the top ten. The sequencing input was peripheral blood. The source is a man aged 55 to 70 with active COVID-19. CDR3s include the opening cysteine and the closing phenylalanine or tryptophan. D genes are given only for firm matches. Rows may omit the clone size; those that give it use once, few, many or a size class.

v_gene: TRBV18; len: 15; j_gene: TRBJ2-1; abundance: .; d_gene: .; CDR3aa: CASSAGLSSYNEQFF; CDR3nt: TGTGCCAGCTCAGCAGGGCTAAGCTCCTACAATGAGCAGTTCTTC
v_gene: TRBV19; len: 15; j_gene: TRBJ2-7; abundance: .; d_gene: TRBD1; CDR3aa: CASSWGQGSVYEQYF; CDR3nt: TGTGCCAGTAGTTGGGGACAGGGGTCAGTGTACGAGCAGTACTTC
v_gene: TRBV5-5; len: 13; j_gene: TRBJ2-1; abundance: .; d_gene: .; CDR3aa: CASSFDPHGEQFF; CDR3nt: TGTGCCAGCAGTTTCGACCCACACGGGGAGCAGTTCTTC
v_gene: TRBV18; len: 12; j_gene: TRBJ2-5; abundance: .; d_gene: .; CDR3aa: CASSPGGETQYF; CDR3nt: TGTGCCAGCTCACCAGGGGGGGAGACCCAGTACTTC
v_gene: TRBV9; len: 15; j_gene: TRBJ2-3; abundance: .; d_gene: TRBD2; CDR3aa: CASSVGGSGTDTQYF; CDR3nt: TGTGCCAGCAGCGTAGGCGGGAGTGGCACAGATACGCAGTATTTT
v_gene: TRBV7-3; len: 16; j_gene: TRBJ2-3; abundance: .; d_gene: .; CDR3aa: CASSHTPNYPTDTQYF; CDR3nt: TGTGCCAGCAGCCATACCCCTAACTACCCAACAGATACGCAGTATTTT
v_gene: TRBV4-1; len: 16; j_gene: TRBJ1-2; abundance: .; d_gene: TRBD1; CDR3aa: CASSRQGPGLDYGYTF; CDR3nt: TGCGCCAGCAGCCGACAGGGGCCTGGGCTGGACTATGGCTACACCTTC
v_gene: TRBV5-5; len: 15; j_gene: TRBJ1-1; abundance: once; d_gene: TRBD1; CDR3aa: CASSLWTGESTEAFF; CDR3nt: TGTGCCAGCAGCTTATGGACAGGGGAGAGCACTGAAGCTTTCTTT
v_gene: TRBV5-4; len: 16; j_gene: TRBJ2-2; abundance: .; d_gene: .; CDR3aa: CASSRDYSANTGELFF; CDR3nt: TGTGCCAGCAGCCGGGATTACAGCGCGAACACCGGGGAGCTGTTTTTT
v_gene: TRBV10-3; len: 14; j_gene: TRBJ1-5; abundance: .; d_gene: .; CDR3aa: CAISESTADQPQHF; CDR3nt: TGTGCCATCAGTGAGTCGACAGCAGATCAGCCCCAGCATTTT
v_gene: TRBV9; len: 17; j_gene: TRBJ2-7; abundance: .; d_gene: .; CDR3aa: CASSASRAGRGIYEQYF; CDR3nt: TGTGCCAGCAGCGCCAGTCGAGCCGGACGGGGGATCTACGAGCAGTACTTC
v_gene: TRBV6-5; len: 14; j_gene: TRBJ1-2; abundance: .; d_gene: TRBD1; CDR3aa: CASKGTASYYGYTF; CDR3nt: TGTGCCAGCAAAGGGACAGCCTCTTACTATGGCTACACCTTC
v_gene: TRBV1; len: 15; j_gene: TRBJ2-2; abundance: once; d_gene: .; CDR3aa: CTSSQIGLLTGELFF; CDR3nt: TGCACCAGCAGCCAGATCGGACTGCTCACCGGGGAGCTGTTTTTT
v_gene: TRBV10-1; len: 16; j_gene: TRBJ2-1; abundance: .; d_gene: TRBD1; CDR3aa: CASSYTRDRGLNEQFF; CDR3nt: TGCGCCAGCAGTTACACCCGGGACAGGGGGCTCAATGAGCAGTTCTTC
v_gene: TRBV6-2/TRBV6-3; len: 11; j_gene: TRBJ2-7; abundance: .; d_gene: .; CDR3aa: CASSIGDEQYF; CDR3nt: TGTGCCAGCAGTATCGGGGACGAGCAGTACTTC
v_gene: TRBV5-6; len: 17; j_gene: TRBJ2-1; abundance: few; d_gene: .; CDR3aa: CASEYEWGVSSYNEQFF; CDR3nt: TGTGCCAGCGAATATGAGTGGGGGGTTAGCTCCTACAATGAGCAGTTCTTC
v_gene: TRBV29-1; len: 13; j_gene: TRBJ1-1; abundance: .; d_gene: .; CDR3aa: CSSRGGLNTEAFF; CDR3nt: TGCAGCTCCCGAGGGGGACTGAACACTGAAGCTTTCTTT
v_gene: TRBV6-5; len: 14; j_gene: TRBJ2-1; abundance: few; d_gene: .; CDR3aa: CASGQWQTGGEQFF; CDR3nt: TGTGCCAGCGGACAGTGGCAAACAGGTGGTGAGCAGTTCTTC
v_gene: TRBV3-1/TRBV3-2; len: 14; j_gene: TRBJ1-5; abundance: few; d_gene: .; CDR3aa: CASSLPGRGQPQHF; CDR3nt: TGTGCCAGCAGCCTACCGGGACGGGGGCAGCCCCAGCATTTT
v_gene: TRBV24-1; len: 16; j_gene: TRBJ2-5; abundance: .; d_gene: .; CDR3aa: CATSDPTTGEGETQYF; CDR3nt: TGTGCCACCAGTGATCCAACGACAGGGGAGGGAGAGACCCAGTACTTC
v_gene: TRBV5-4; len: 13; j_gene: TRBJ1-5; abundance: .; d_gene: .; CDR3aa: CASSPGHNQPQHF; CDR3nt: TGTGCCAGCAGCCCGGGACATAATCAGCCCCAGCATTTT
v_gene: TRBV5-1; len: 16; j_gene: TRBJ2-2; abundance: .; d_gene: .; CDR3aa: CASSLARGGPTGELFF; CDR3nt: TGCGCCAGCAGCTTAGCCCGAGGGGGACCCACCGGGGAGCTGTTTTTT
v_gene: TRBV2; len: 17; j_gene: TRBJ2-1; abundance: few; d_gene: TRBD2; CDR3aa: CASSETTSGNSYNEQFF; CDR3nt: TGTGCCAGCAGTGAAACGACTAGCGGGAACTCCTACAATGAGCAGTTCTTC
v_gene: TRBV25-1; len: 14; j_gene: TRBJ2-2; abundance: .; d_gene: .; CDR3aa: CASSRSLNTGELFF; CDR3nt: TGTGCCAGCAGTCGGAGTTTAAACACCGGGGAGCTGTTTTTT
v_gene: TRBV29-1; len: 11; j_gene: TRBJ2-1; abundance: .; d_gene: .; CDR3aa: CSVDSDREQFF; CDR3nt: TGCAGCGTTGACAGTGACAGAGAGCAGTTCTTC
v_gene: TRBV9; len: 17; j_gene: TRBJ2-2; abundance: once; d_gene: TRBD2; CDR3aa: CASSFGLAGLNTGELFF; CDR3nt: TGTGCCAGCAGCTTCGGACTAGCGGGATTGAACACCGGGGAGCTGTTTTTT
v_gene: TRBV7-2; len: 13; j_gene: TRBJ1-1; abundance: .; d_gene: .; CDR3aa: CASSVTGGAEAFF; CDR3nt: TGTGCCAGCAGCGTTACGGGAGGGGCTGAAGCTTTCTTT
v_gene: TRBV7-9; len: 11; j_gene: TRBJ2-7; abundance: .; d_gene: TRBD1; CDR3aa: CATQGDYEQYF; CDR3nt: TGTGCCACCCAGGGGGACTACGAGCAGTACTTC
v_gene: TRBV10-1; len: 15; j_gene: TRBJ2-7; abundance: .; d_gene: TRBD1; CDR3aa: CASVTPRTGSYEQYF; CDR3nt: TGCGCCAGCGTTACACCGCGGACAGGCTCCTACGAGCAGTACTTC
v_gene: TRBV29-1; len: 16; j_gene: TRBJ2-6; abundance: .; d_gene: TRBD1; CDR3aa: CSVTRQGMAGANVLTF; CDR3nt: TGCAGCGTCACTCGACAGGGAATGGCTGGGGCCAACGTCCTGACTTTC
v_gene: TRBV24-1; len: 16; j_gene: TRBJ2-3; abundance: .; d_gene: TRBD1; CDR3aa: CATSDWGTGGSDTQYF; CDR3nt: TGTGCCACCAGTGATTGGGGGACAGGGGGTTCGGATACGCAGTATTTT
v_gene: TRBV18; len: 17; j_gene: TRBJ2-6; abundance: .; d_gene: .; CDR3aa: CASSPNSPSAGANVLTF; CDR3nt: TGTGCCAGCTCACCAAACTCCCCTTCTGCCGGGGCCAACGTCCTGACTTTC
v_gene: TRBV10-3; len: 13; j_gene: TRBJ2-5; abundance: .; d_gene: .; CDR3aa: CAIKETVQETQYF; CDR3nt: TGTGCCATCAAAGAAACGGTGCAAGAGACCCAGTACTTC
v_gene: TRBV4-2; len: 15; j_gene: TRBJ2-7; abundance: few; d_gene: .; CDR3aa: CASSQEIRTTGEQYF; CDR3nt: TGTGCCAGCAGCCAAGAAATTCGCACAACGGGAGAGCAGTACTTC
v_gene: TRBV19; len: 13; j_gene: TRBJ1-2; abundance: .; d_gene: .; CDR3aa: CASTLAGVYGYTF; CDR3nt: TGTGCCAGTACGTTGGCGGGGGTCTATGGCTACACCTTC
v_gene: TRBV5-1; len: 15; j_gene: TRBJ2-3; abundance: .; d_gene: .; CDR3aa: CASTNTGSSTDTQYF; CDR3nt: TGCGCCAGCACGAATACCGGGAGTAGCACAGATACGCAGTATTTT
v_gene: TRBV7-8; len: 15; j_gene: TRBJ2-1; abundance: .; d_gene: TRBD2; CDR3aa: CASSLDSGSINEQFF; CDR3nt: TGTGCCAGCAGCTTAGATAGCGGGAGTATTAATGAGCAGTTCTTC
v_gene: TRBV7-3; len: 16; j_gene: TRBJ2-3; abundance: .; d_gene: .; CDR3aa: CASSLGAARRTDTQYF; CDR3nt: TGTGCCAGCAGCTTGGGAGCGGCCCGCCGCACAGATACGCAGTATTTT
v_gene: TRBV5-1; len: 17; j_gene: TRBJ2-5; abundance: .; d_gene: TRBD2; CDR3aa: CASSLEASGSLRETQYF; CDR3nt: TGCGCCAGCAGCTTGGAGGCTAGCGGGAGCCTGAGAGAGACCCAGTACTTC
v_gene: TRBV6-5; len: 16; j_gene: TRBJ2-5; abundance: .; d_gene: TRBD2; CDR3aa: CASSYLPGTNWETQYF; CDR3nt: TGTGCCAGCAGTTACCTGCCAGGGACTAATTGGGAGACCCAGTACTTC
v_gene: TRBV29-1; len: 11; j_gene: TRBJ2-7; abundance: .; d_gene: .; CDR3aa: CSVDTGYEQYF; CDR3nt: TGCAGCGTTGATACAGGCTACGAGCAGTACTTC
v_gene: TRBV2; len: 16; j_gene: TRBJ2-7; abundance: .; d_gene: TRBD2; CDR3aa: CASTDPGLAEDDEQYF; CDR3nt: TGTGCCAGCACCGACCCGGGACTAGCGGAAGACGACGAGCAGTACTTC
v_gene: TRBV6-5; len: 15; j_gene: TRBJ1-6; abundance: .; d_gene: TRBD1; CDR3aa: CASSQWTGKSSPLHF; CDR3nt: TGTGCCAGCAGTCAGTGGACAGGGAAGTCTTCACCCCTCCACTTT
v_gene: TRBV5-5; len: 17; j_gene: TRBJ2-2; abundance: once; d_gene: .; CDR3aa: CASSWEAWGVKAGELFF; CDR3nt: TGTGCCAGCAGCTGGGAGGCGTGGGGGGTAAAGGCCGGGGAGCTGTTTTTT
v_gene: TRBV10-3; len: 13; j_gene: TRBJ1-2; abundance: .; d_gene: .; CDR3aa: CAISEREGDGYTF; CDR3nt: TGTGCCATCAGTGAGAGAGAGGGAGACGGCTACACCTTC
v_gene: TRBV11-2; len: 14; j_gene: TRBJ2-1; abundance: .; d_gene: .; CDR3aa: CASSPRGSYNEQFF; CDR3nt: TGTGCCAGCAGCCCAAGAGGGTCCTACAATGAGCAGTTCTTC
v_gene: TRBV5-4; len: 15; j_gene: TRBJ2-5; abundance: .; d_gene: .; CDR3aa: CASSIRTAYQETQYF; CDR3nt: TGTGCCAGCAGCATAAGGACAGCTTACCAAGAGACCCAGTACTTC
v_gene: TRBV6-5; len: 16; j_gene: TRBJ2-7; abundance: .; d_gene: TRBD2; CDR3aa: CASSLGLAGSSYEQYF; CDR3nt: TGTGCCAGCAGTTTGGGACTAGCGGGTTCCTCCTACGAGCAGTACTTC
v_gene: TRBV6-5; len: 14; j_gene: TRBJ2-5; abundance: .; d_gene: TRBD2; CDR3aa: CASSLVGGAETQYF; CDR3nt: TGTGCCAGCAGTTTGGTGGGAGGGGCAGAGACCCAGTACTTC
v_gene: TRBV19; len: 14; j_gene: TRBJ2-7; abundance: .; d_gene: TRBD1; CDR3aa: CATKSRDRANEQYF; CDR3nt: TGTGCCACCAAGAGCCGGGACAGGGCGAACGAGCAGTACTTC